This note documents a single T cell receptor (beta chain) sequence. These data are taken from a study of shared clonotypes between healthy human individuals. Assay: immunoSEQ multiplex PCR; the TCRdb copy retains only in-frame clones and omits some. The sample holds some 580,000 clones, roughly 98% seen once. CD8 cells regarded as naive lacked CD45RO, were positively chosen for CCR7, and omitted terminally differentiated effector memory CD45RA+ cells. Deletions cut 7 bases from V and 6 bases from J, with 7 bases between. The germline CDR1 and CDR2 sequences are SNHLY and FYNNEI. The CDR3 runs 11 residues.

The sample was naive CD8+ T cells sorted from blood. The V call is TRBV2, the J call TRBJ2-1; D possibly corresponds to TRBD1 (5 bases). The receptor was isolated from a man aged 30-40 years in good health. The chain's CDR3 is CASMGRNEQFF. As DNA, the CDR3 is TGTGCCAGCATGGGGCGCAATGAGCAGTTCTTC.